Each of the 9 T cell receptor beta chains below was sequenced from the same sample in a study of T cell responses to AZD1222 COVID-19 vaccine. TCRdb keeps only in-frame clones here, not all; method: immunoSEQ multiplex PCR. Of under 170,000 clones in the sample, 90% to 95% were seen once. The sequenced sample was peripheral blood, obtained on day 0 of AZD1222 vaccination. These receptors came from an adult in good health.

V is TRBV5-5 and J is TRBJ2-2; D gene unclear. V lost 4 bases, J lost 10 bases, and 11 bases lay in between. CDR1 is SGHKS and CDR2 is YYEKEE in the germline V gene (reference sequence). This CDR3 spans 12 amino acids. As DNA, the CDR3 is TGTGCCAGCAGCCTAGACTGGCTGGAGCTGTTTTTT. Its protein is CASSLDWLELFF.

The gene calls are TRBV5-8 and TRBJ1-5, with D hard to call. Germline assignment: CDR1 SGHTS and CDR2 YDEGEE. The CDR3 runs to 14 residues. V was shortened by 3 bases and J by 5 bases, with 12 bases between the two germline ends. CDR3 in DNA: TGTGCCAGCAGCTGGGAGTTAGGTGATCAGCCCCAGCATTTT. This codes for CASSWELGDQPQHF.

This sequence joins TRBV28 and TRBJ2-1, with D unresolved. The V end was cut by 7 bases, the J end by 8 bases, with 9 bases between. The V gene's germline CDR1 is MDHEN and CDR2 SYDVKM. The CDR3 covers 11 residues. CDR3 in amino acids: CASTYADEQFF. Written as DNA, the CDR3 is TGTGCCAGCACTTACGCGGATGAGCAGTTCTTC.

This clone was observed a single time. The chain links TRBV18 to TRBJ2-1, with D hard to call. Trimming stripped 0 bases from V and 8 bases from J, with 8 bases between. The CDR3 extends over 13 amino acids. Per germline, CDR1 KGHSH and CDR2 LQKENI. The CDR3 DNA sequence: TGTGCCAGCTCACCACCGGACGGCTATGAGCAGTTCTTC. As protein: CASSPPDGYEQFF.

The chain is built from TRBV2 and TRBJ2-1, with TRBD2 matching over 7 bases. Germline V gives CDR1 SNHLY, CDR2 FYNNEI. V shed 6 bases, J shed 7 bases, and the junction held 12 bases outside the gene matches. The CDR3 runs 15 residues. CDR3 bases: TGTGCCAGCAGCCCCCTTATACGGACTAGTAATGAGCAGTTCTTC. It specifies CASSPLIRTSNEQFF.

The rearrangement uses TRBV29-1 and TRBJ2-3; tentatively, D is TRBD1 or TRBD2 (6 bases each). The CDR3 has 15 residues. With 2 bases removed from V and 2 bases from J, the gap between germline ends came to 14 bases. CDR1 is SQVTM, CDR2 ANQGSEA, per germline. The DNA for the CDR3 is TGCAGCGTTGAATATAGGGGGGCATCCACAGATACGCAGTATTTT. Encoded protein: CSVEYRGASTDTQYF.

This clone appeared a single time. The rearrangement links TRBV2 to TRBJ2-5; 7 nucleotides match TRBD2. The CDR3 loop spans 14 amino acids. Germline assignment: CDR1 SNHLY and CDR2 FYNNEI. With 3 bases clipped from V and 6 bases from J, the junction kept 7 bases outside the gene matches. The CDR3 DNA sequence: TGTGCCAGCAGTGACTTGGGCGGGGGACAGACCCAGTACTTC. The encoded protein is CASSDLGGGQTQYF.

The table lists this clone with a few counts. This chain joins TRBV6-1 and TRBJ1-3, with 8 bases lining up with TRBD1. Trimming removed 2 bases from V and 2 bases from J; junction bases left unmatched: 2. Per the germline V gene, CDR1 is MNHNS and CDR2 is SASEGT. The CDR3 runs to 15 residues. The CDR3 reads CASSEQGAAGNTIYF. CDR3 coding DNA: TGTGCCAGCAGTGAACAGGGGGCGGCTGGAAACACCATATATTTT.

This clone has just one count. The chain has TRBV27 and TRBJ2-3; tentative D call: TRBD2 (5 bases). CDR3 length: 16 amino acids. CDR1 MNHEY and CDR2 SMNVEV come from the germline V gene (reference sequence). Deletions cut 3 bases from V and 0 bases from J, with 13 bases between. The CDR3 nucleotides are TGTGCCAGCAGTTTGGTCCAGCGGCCAAGCACAGATACGCAGTATTTT. This gives the protein CASSLVQRPSTDTQYF.